These 25 T cell receptor beta chains were sequenced from one sample in a study of blood T cell repertoires in COVID-19. Only in-frame clones appear in the TCRdb table, and some are missing; sequencing was by immunoSEQ multiplex PCR. The table includes around 95,000 clones, roughly 79% detected once. Specimen: peripheral blood. These receptors were collected from a man aged 65-85 years with active or convalescent COVID-19.

The gene calls are TRBV29-1 and TRBJ1-1; D is ambiguous. Trimming pared 7 bases from V and 3 bases from J, leaving 18 bases between. The CDR3 has 14 amino acids. The germline V gene has CDR1 SQVTM and CDR2 ANQGSEA. DNA of the CDR3: TGCAGCGCTGCCGGTGAGGGATGGGACACTGAAGCTTTCTTT. It is translated as CSAAGEGWDTEAFF.

V is TRBV29-1 and J is TRBJ1-1, with 8 bases lining up with TRBD1. Trimming took 6 bases from V and 6 from J; bases not matched to a gene: 9. Germline-derived CDR1 and CDR2 are SQVTM and ANQGSEA. The CDR3 extends over 13 amino acids. DNA of the CDR3: TGCAGCGTCGACAGGACAGGGAAGGCTGAAGCTTTCTTT. As protein: CSVDRTGKAEAFF.

The rearrangement joins TRBV11-2 to TRBJ2-3; 9 bases map to TRBD2. This CDR3 has 15 residues. V gave up 3 bases and J gave up 3 bases; unmatched junction bases: 4. Looked up from germline, CDR1 is SGHAT and CDR2 is FQNNGV. CDR3 sequence: CASSFGGRGTDTQYF. The CDR3 DNA reads as TGTGCCAGCAGCTTTGGCGGGAGGGGAACAGATACGCAGTATTTT.

The chain joins TRBV30 to TRBJ2-5; 8 nucleotides line up with TRBD1. In germline, CDR1 is GTSNPN, CDR2 SVGIG (reference sequence). This CDR3 contains 13 residues. V gave up 6 bases and J gave up 5 bases; unmatched junction bases: 8. Here the CDR3 reads CACTGGGGETQYF. CDR3 coding DNA: TGTGCCTGTACAGGGGGTGGCGGGGAGACCCAGTACTTC.

V usage is TRBV5-1 and J usage is TRBJ1-5, with 9 bases identical to TRBD1. CDR1 and CDR2 from the germline V gene are SGHRS and YFSETQ. The CDR3 spans 17 residues. With 0 bases clipped from V and 0 bases from J, the junction kept 4 bases outside the gene matches. The CDR3 sequence: CASSLGTGDYSNQPQHF. In nucleotides, the CDR3 is TGCGCCAGCAGCTTGGGGACAGGGGATTATAGCAATCAGCCCCAGCATTTT.

The chain uses TRBV7-3 and TRBJ1-1; unclear D gene. CDR3 length equals 13 residues. The germline V and J ends were trimmed by 1 base and 1 base, with 4 bases remaining between them. CDR1 SGHTA and CDR2 FQGTGA come from the germline V gene. The CDR3: CASSLSRNTEAFF. CDR3 coding DNA: TGTGCCAGCAGCTTAAGTAGGAACACTGAAGCTTTCTTT.

The chain has TRBV27 and TRBJ1-2, with D perhaps matching TRBD1 (6 bases). Germline-derived CDR1 and CDR2 are MNHEY and SMNVEV (reference sequence). The length of the CDR3 is 14 residues. V shed 6 bases and J shed 4 bases, with 15 bases lying between them. CDR3 nucleotides: TGTGCCAGCAGGGAAGGGGGACGGGGCTATGGCTACACCTTC. This translates into CASREGGRGYGYTF.

The chain joins TRBV6-5 to TRBJ2-3; perhaps TRBD2 as D (5 bases). This CDR3 comprises 14 residues. Germline CDR1 and CDR2: MNHEY and SVGAGI. Trimming pared 5 bases from V and 4 bases from J, leaving 13 bases between. This CDR3 is CASSHGKLADTQYF. The CDR3 DNA sequence: TGTGCCAGCAGTCACGGGAAGCTCGCAGATACGCAGTATTTT.

The chain carries TRBV4-3 and TRBJ1-4, with D perhaps TRBD1 (6 bases). Trimming took 0 bases from V and 7 from J, leaving 15 bases between them. This CDR3 spans 16 amino acids. Germline lookup yields CDR1 LGHNA and CDR2 YSLEER. This chain's CDR3 is CASSQETGSFGEKLFF. The DNA of the CDR3 is TGCGCCAGCAGCCAAGAAACAGGGAGTTTCGGTGAAAAACTGTTTTTT.

J is TRBJ1-5 and V is TRBV10-3, with no clear D. Germline CDR1 ENHRY, CDR2 SYGVKD. This CDR3 contains 14 residues. V lost 0 bases and J 0 bases, leaving 3 bases between the germline ends. The CDR3 bases are TGTGCCATCAGTGAGTCGTATAGCAATCAGCCCCAGCATTTT. Amino acid sequence: CAISESYSNQPQHF.

V gene TRBV5-1 combines with J gene TRBJ1-1; unclear D gene. The V end lost 4 bases, the J end lost 7 bases, and 11 bases lay between the germline ends. The CDR3 length is 12 residues. The germline V gene has CDR1 SGHRS and CDR2 YFSETQ. The CDR3 nucleotides are TGCGCCAGCAGCCGAGGCCAGCTTGAAGCTTTCTTT. Its translation is CASSRGQLEAFF. The full variable domain, completed using reference TRBV5-1 and TRBJ1-1, is KAGVTQTPRYLIKTRGQQVTLSCSPISGHRSVSWYQQTPGQGLQFLFEYFSETQRNKGNFPGRFSGRQFSNSRSEMNVSTLELGDSALYLCASSRGQLEAFFGQGTRLTVV.

The chain has TRBV10-3 and TRBJ1-1, with a weak D call TRBD1 (6 bases). The length of the CDR3 is 13 residues. Trimming removed 9 bases at V and 1 base at J, with 12 bases between. CDR1 ENHRY and CDR2 SYGVKD come from the germline V gene. The CDR3 loop is CAIKGERNTEAFF. The DNA of the CDR3 is TGTGCCATTAAGGGGGAGAGGAACACTGAAGCTTTCTTT.

This clone was found many times. The rearrangement joins TRBV27 to TRBJ2-1, with 7 positions matching TRBD1. The J segment lost 4 bases and the V segment lost 4 bases, leaving 10 bases of the junction unmatched. There are 16 residues in the CDR3. CDR1 MNHEY and CDR2 SMNVEV come from the germline V gene (reference sequence). This chain's CDR3 is CASSSQQGLSYNEQFF. As DNA, the CDR3 is TGTGCCAGCAGTTCCCAACAGGGGCTTTCGTACAATGAGCAGTTCTTC.

V and J are TRBV5-4 and TRBJ2-6; TRBD1 is a possible D gene (5 bases). Trimming took off 4 bases at V and 2 bases at J, with 13 bases between the two ends. The V gene's germline CDR1 is SGHNT and CDR2 YYREEE (reference sequence). The CDR3 is made up of 16 amino acids. The CDR3 DNA follows: TGTGCCAGCAGCCTATTCCAGGGAACTGGGGCCAACGTCCTGACTTTC. Its protein product is CASSLFQGTGANVLTF.

This clone turned up a few times. The V gene is TRBV27, the J gene TRBJ2-3; possible D gene TRBD2, 5 bases. Germline lookup yields CDR1 MNHEY and CDR2 SMNVEV (reference sequence). The CDR3 contains 15 residues. The ends were cut back, 2 bases at V and 1 base at J, with 10 bases in the middle. Here the CDR3 reads CASSLGSAGTDTQYF. The DNA of the CDR3 is TGTGCCAGCAGTTTAGGTAGCGCGGGCACAGATACGCAGTATTTT.

The chain is built from TRBV6-2 or TRBV6-3 and TRBJ1-1, with D possibly being TRBD1 (6 bases). Germline CDR1 reads MNHEY; CDR2 reads SVGEGT. V lost 0 bases and J lost 4, with 15 bases in between. The CDR3 runs to 16 residues. CDR3 in amino acids: CASSYSGGRGSTEAFF. Written as DNA, the CDR3 is TGTGCCAGCAGTTACTCGGGGGGGCGGGGCAGCACTGAAGCTTTCTTT.

The V gene is TRBV4-3, the J gene TRBJ1-4; D is unresolved. V was clipped by 0 bases and J by 13 bases, with 21 bases between them. Germline V gene data show CDR1 as LGHNA and CDR2 as YSLEER. This CDR3 region has 16 residues. In DNA, the CDR3 is TGCGCCAGCAGCCAAGAAGTGCGTGGCCTAGCCTGGGGACTGTTTTTT. It codes for CASSQEVRGLAWGLFF.

The gene calls are TRBV14 and TRBJ1-1; 8 positions agree with TRBD1. The trim removed 5 bases at V and 3 bases at J, leaving 8 bases unmatched. Germline V lookup: CDR1 SGHDN, CDR2 FVKESK. The CDR3 runs 15 residues. The CDR3 loop is CASSIRTGRDTEAFF. CDR3 sequence (DNA): TGTGCCAGCAGCATCCGGACAGGGAGGGACACTGAAGCTTTCTTT. Drawing the rest from reference TRBV14 and TRBJ1-1, the complete variable domain is EAGVTQFPSHSVIEKGQTVTLRCDPISGHDNLYWYRRVMGKEIKFLLHFVKESKQDESGMPNNRFLAERTGGTYSTLKVQPAELEDSGVYFCASSIRTGRDTEAFFGQGTRLTVV.

The chain couples TRBV9 to TRBJ2-7; TRBD1 matches 9 bases. From germline, CDR1 is SGDLS and CDR2 YYNGEE. The CDR3 spans 14 residues. V was pared by 4 bases and J by 3 bases, with 5 bases of the junction left unmatched. Here the CDR3 DNA reads TGTGCCAGCAGCCCATGGGACAGGGTCTACGAGCAGTACTTC. Its translation is CASSPWDRVYEQYF.

The chain joins TRBV9 to TRBJ1-5; unclear D gene. From germline, CDR1 is SGDLS and CDR2 YYNGEE. The CDR3 has 14 residues. Trimming removed 4 bases from V and 5 bases from J, with 13 bases in between. CDR3 nucleotides: TGTGCCAGCAGCCCAGAAAACCAAGATCAGCCCCAGCATTTT. This gives the protein CASSPENQDQPQHF. Supplemented by reference TRBV9 and TRBJ1-5, the full variable domain reads DSGVTQTPKHLITATGQRVTLRCSPRSGDLSVYWYQQSLDQGLQFLIQYYNGEERAKGNILERFSAQQFPDLHSELNLSSLELGDSALYFCASSPENQDQPQHFGDGTRLSIL.

The chain recombines TRBV6-2 or TRBV6-3 with TRBJ2-2; maybe TRBD2 (6 bases). CDR1 is MNHEY, CDR2 SVGEGT, per germline. CDR3 length: 16 amino acids. Deletions cut 2 bases from V and 6 bases from J, with 16 bases between. CDR3 loop: CASSYTRLESAGELFF. CDR3 DNA sequence: TGTGCCAGCAGTTACACCAGACTAGAGTCCGCCGGGGAGCTGTTTTTT.

This clone was detected a few times. This chain joins TRBV6-2 or TRBV6-3 and TRBJ1-1; D is unclear. The ends were cut back, 0 bases at V and 7 bases at J, with 6 bases in the middle. CDR3 length equals 12 residues. Germline V gives CDR1 MNHEY, CDR2 SVGEGT. CDR3 nucleotides: TGTGCCAGCAGTTACTCCCTTATTGAAGCTTTCTTT. This gives the protein CASSYSLIEAFF.

The chain joins TRBV12-3 or TRBV12-4 to TRBJ2-7; 11 positions match TRBD2. The CDR3 totals 13 residues. Trimming at V came to 4 bases and at J to 5 bases, leaving 1 base not matched to a gene. The CDR3 DNA is TGTGCCAGCAGTTGGGGACTAGCGGACGAGCAGTACTTC. This sequence encodes CASSWGLADEQYF.

The rearrangement joins TRBV28 to TRBJ2-5, with D perhaps TRBD1 (5 bases). In germline, CDR1 is MDHEN, CDR2 SYDVKM. The CDR3 has 14 amino acids. Trimming pared 2 bases from V and 0 bases from J, leaving 7 bases between. The CDR3 region has the DNA TGTGCCAGCAGTTTAGCAGGGAACCAAGAGACCCAGTACTTC. Its translation is CASSLAGNQETQYF.

The chain recombines TRBV28 with TRBJ2-7; 7 nucleotides match TRBD1. Germline CDR1 reads MDHEN; CDR2 reads SYDVKM. CDR3 length: 14 residues. Trimming at V came to 6 bases and at J to 1 base, leaving 6 bases not matched to a gene. The CDR3 here is CASSNRDSSYEQYF. In nucleotides, the CDR3 is TGTGCCAGCAGCAACCGGGACAGTTCCTACGAGCAGTACTTC.